The rows below give T cell receptor beta chains drawn from one sample of a study of human T cells and chemical hapten exposure. TCRdb independently ran MiXCR on the RACE reads; one entry per CDR3 protein. The sample consists of roughly 94,000 distinct CDR3 sequences, approximately 8.6% of them appearing once. The sample in question was whole blood, obtained in connection with sensitization to the hapten diphenylcyclopropenone (DPC). These receptors were taken from a woman between 40 and 55 years old with alopecia areata. Some clones in this sample may be carry-over from other donors' samples. The CDR3 runs from the conserved cysteine through the conserved F or W. D genes are given only for firm matches. Size values are once, few and many counts, or a class for expanded clones, and some rows have none.

j_call: TRBJ2-7
d_call: NA
clone_size: NA
v_call: TRBV4-3
cdr3_aa: CASSQDEGSYEQYF
cdr3_nt: TGCGCCAGCAGCCAAGATGAGGGGTCCTACGAGCAGTACTTC

j_call: TRBJ2-4
d_call: TRBD2
clone_size: many
v_call: TRBV20-1
cdr3_aa: CSAAPAAGGTSGRRFRENIQYF
cdr3_nt: TGCAGTGCCGCACCAGCGGCGGGGGGGACTAGCGGGAGAAGGTTTCGGGAAAACATTCAGTACTTC

j_call: TRBJ2-7
d_call: TRBD2
clone_size: NA
v_call: TRBV7-8
cdr3_aa: CASGGGRAYEQYF
cdr3_nt: TGTGCCAGCGGGGGCGGGAGGGCCTACGAGCAGTACTTC

j_call: TRBJ1-5
d_call: TRBD1
clone_size: few
v_call: TRBV5-1
cdr3_aa: CASSLDRTGLQPQHF
cdr3_nt: TGCGCCAGCAGCTTGGACCGGACAGGGTTGCAGCCCCAGCATTTT

j_call: TRBJ1-6
d_call: TRBD1
clone_size: few
v_call: TRBV28
cdr3_aa: CASSGQGQPLHF
cdr3_nt: TGTGCCAGCAGCGGACAGGGCCAACCCCTCCACTTT

j_call: TRBJ2-7
d_call: NA
clone_size: many
v_call: TRBV6-5
cdr3_aa: CASSYSPGITYEQYF
cdr3_nt: TGTGCCAGCAGTTACTCGCCCGGGATTACCTACGAGCAGTACTTC

j_call: TRBJ2-7
d_call: NA
clone_size: few
v_call: TRBV20-1
cdr3_aa: CSAREVGGSYEQYF
cdr3_nt: TGCAGTGCTAGAGAAGTAGGGGGCTCCTACGAGCAGTACTTC

j_call: TRBJ1-1
d_call: NA
clone_size: NA
v_call: TRBV7-2
cdr3_aa: CASSLAVTGSNTEAFF
cdr3_nt: TGTGCCAGCAGCTTAGCGGTGACAGGCTCGAACACTGAAGCTTTCTTT

j_call: TRBJ1-6
d_call: TRBD1
clone_size: NA
v_call: TRBV3-1
cdr3_aa: CASSPQPQGRRSPLHF
cdr3_nt: TGTGCCAGCAGCCCCCAACCACAGGGGCGGCGGTCACCCCTCCACTTT

j_call: TRBJ1-3
d_call: NA
clone_size: many
v_call: TRBV6-2/TRBV6-3
cdr3_aa: CASSAPGSSGNTIYF
cdr3_nt: TGTGCCAGCAGTGCCCCCGGGAGCTCTGGAAACACCATATATTTT

j_call: TRBJ1-6
d_call: NA
clone_size: NA
v_call: TRBV6-1
cdr3_aa: CASSELVNSPLHF
cdr3_nt: TGTGCCAGCAGTGAATTAGTAAATTCACCCCTCCACTTT

j_call: TRBJ2-7
d_call: NA
clone_size: many
v_call: TRBV28
cdr3_aa: CASSFYANEQYF
cdr3_nt: TGTGCCAGCAGTTTTTATGCGAACGAGCAGTACTTC

j_call: TRBJ1-3
d_call: NA
clone_size: many
v_call: TRBV28
cdr3_aa: CASTDDGGRFSSGNTIYF
cdr3_nt: TGTGCCAGCACCGACGACGGGGGCAGGTTCTCGTCTGGAAACACCATATATTTT

j_call: TRBJ2-3
d_call: NA
clone_size: few
v_call: TRBV7-8
cdr3_aa: CASSTRLADTQYF
cdr3_nt: TGTGCCAGCTCGACCCGTCTGGCAGATACGCAGTATTTT

j_call: TRBJ1-6
d_call: NA
clone_size: many
v_call: TRBV7-8
cdr3_aa: CASSLVGPNSPLHF
cdr3_nt: TGTGCCAGCAGCTTAGTTGGCCCTAATTCACCCCTCCACTTT

j_call: TRBJ2-3
d_call: TRBD1
clone_size: many
v_call: TRBV7-3
cdr3_aa: CASSLRSRQGTPDTQYF
cdr3_nt: TGTGCCAGCAGCTTAAGATCAAGACAGGGGACACCAGATACGCAGTATTTT

j_call: TRBJ2-2
d_call: NA
clone_size: many
v_call: TRBV7-3
cdr3_aa: CASSLAPTNTGELFF
cdr3_nt: TGTGCCAGCAGCTTAGCGCCGACGAACACCGGGGAGCTGTTTTTT

j_call: TRBJ2-2
d_call: NA
clone_size: many
v_call: TRBV7-9
cdr3_aa: CASSRPETGELFF
cdr3_nt: TGTGCCAGCAGCAGACCGGAAACCGGGGAGCTGTTTTTT

j_call: TRBJ2-7
d_call: NA
clone_size: NA
v_call: TRBV6-2/TRBV6-3
cdr3_aa: CASRFPLAGVYEQYF
cdr3_nt: TGTGCCAGCAGGTTTCCGCTGGCCGGGGTCTACGAGCAGTACTTC

j_call: TRBJ2-5
d_call: NA
clone_size: NA
v_call: TRBV6-1
cdr3_aa: CASRSPGGSETQYF
cdr3_nt: TGTGCCAGCAGGTCTCCCGGGGGCTCGGAGACCCAGTACTTC

j_call: TRBJ2-2
d_call: NA
clone_size: many
v_call: TRBV5-1
cdr3_aa: CASSLYPRDITGELFF
cdr3_nt: TGCGCCAGCAGCTTGTATCCGCGGGATATCACCGGGGAGCTGTTTTTT

j_call: TRBJ2-5
d_call: TRBD2
clone_size: few
v_call: TRBV4-2
cdr3_aa: CASSQDSLTSGSFRTQYF
cdr3_nt: TGTGCCAGCAGCCAAGACTCCCTCACTAGCGGGAGTTTCAGAACCCAGTACTTC

j_call: TRBJ2-3
d_call: NA
clone_size: NA
v_call: TRBV6-5
cdr3_aa: CASSPGPVANTQYF
cdr3_nt: TGTGCCAGCAGCCCCGGCCCGGTGGCTAATACGCAGTATTTT

j_call: TRBJ2-5
d_call: NA
clone_size: NA
v_call: TRBV7-2
cdr3_aa: CASSHGRSRETQYF
cdr3_nt: TGTGCCAGCAGCCATGGACGATCCCGAGAGACCCAGTACTTC

j_call: TRBJ2-1
d_call: TRBD2
clone_size: few
v_call: TRBV2
cdr3_aa: CASSVSSGSGGEQFF
cdr3_nt: TGTGCCAGCAGTGTCTCCAGCGGGAGTGGTGGTGAGCAGTTCTTC

j_call: TRBJ2-5
d_call: NA
clone_size: many
v_call: TRBV6-6
cdr3_aa: CASSRGSRGSETQYF
cdr3_nt: TGTGCCAGCAGCCGAGGATCCAGGGGATCTGAGACCCAGTACTTC

j_call: TRBJ2-5
d_call: NA
clone_size: many
v_call: TRBV5-5
cdr3_aa: CASSYQVATQETQYF
cdr3_nt: TGTGCCAGCAGCTATCAGGTGGCTACACAAGAGACCCAGTACTTC

j_call: TRBJ2-7
d_call: NA
clone_size: few
v_call: TRBV20-1
cdr3_aa: CSAGPTGPLDEQYF
cdr3_nt: TGCAGTGCTGGACCCACAGGGCCCCTCGACGAGCAGTACTTC

j_call: TRBJ1-1
d_call: NA
clone_size: NA
v_call: TRBV12-3/TRBV12-4
cdr3_aa: CASSFVGNTEAFF
cdr3_nt: TGTGCCAGCAGTTTCGTAGGGAACACTGAAGCTTTCTTT

j_call: TRBJ1-2
d_call: NA
clone_size: few
v_call: TRBV11-3
cdr3_aa: CASSFPGGYGYTF
cdr3_nt: TGTGCCAGCAGCTTTCCGGGAGGCTATGGCTACACCTTC

j_call: TRBJ2-7
d_call: NA
clone_size: many
v_call: TRBV7-2
cdr3_aa: CASSPTPTSQYF
cdr3_nt: TGTGCCAGCAGCCCCACACCGACTAGTCAGTACTTC

j_call: TRBJ2-2
d_call: NA
clone_size: NA
v_call: TRBV3-1
cdr3_aa: CASSPDLTGELFF
cdr3_nt: TGTGCCAGCAGCCCCGACCTAACCGGGGAGCTGTTTTTT

j_call: TRBJ2-3
d_call: TRBD2
clone_size: many
v_call: TRBV4-3
cdr3_aa: CASSQTTSGPTDTQYF
cdr3_nt: TGCGCCAGCAGCCAAACGACTAGCGGACCCACAGATACGCAGTATTTT

j_call: TRBJ2-7
d_call: TRBD2
clone_size: many
v_call: TRBV6-2/TRBV6-3
cdr3_aa: CASSTRTSEPYEQYF
cdr3_nt: TGTGCCAGCAGTACCAGGACTAGCGAACCCTACGAGCAGTACTTC

j_call: TRBJ2-4
d_call: TRBD2
clone_size: few
v_call: TRBV19
cdr3_aa: CASDSGDLNIQYF
cdr3_nt: TGTGCCAGTGACAGCGGGGACTTAAACATTCAGTACTTC

j_call: TRBJ2-1
d_call: NA
clone_size: many
v_call: TRBV10-3
cdr3_aa: CATGGSREQFF
cdr3_nt: TGTGCCACTGGGGGGTCTCGGGAGCAGTTCTTC

j_call: TRBJ2-7
d_call: NA
clone_size: many
v_call: TRBV29-1
cdr3_aa: CSVASGAKSYEQYF
cdr3_nt: TGCAGCGTTGCTTCAGGGGCGAAATCCTACGAGCAGTACTTC

j_call: TRBJ2-7
d_call: NA
clone_size: few
v_call: TRBV7-2
cdr3_aa: CASSLTGIEQYF
cdr3_nt: TGTGCCAGCAGCCTCACGGGTATCGAGCAGTACTTC

j_call: TRBJ2-7
d_call: NA
clone_size: NA
v_call: TRBV11-3
cdr3_aa: CASSLEAGYEQYF
cdr3_nt: TGTGCCAGCAGCTTAGAGGCGGGTTACGAGCAGTACTTC

j_call: TRBJ2-1
d_call: NA
clone_size: many
v_call: TRBV28
cdr3_aa: CASRTPGGPLNEQFF
cdr3_nt: TGTGCCAGCAGGACACCAGGGGGGCCCCTGAATGAGCAGTTCTTC

j_call: TRBJ1-1
d_call: NA
clone_size: few
v_call: TRBV4-2
cdr3_aa: CASSPRPPSATEAFF
cdr3_nt: TGTGCCAGCAGCCCTCGGCCACCGTCCGCCACTGAAGCTTTCTTT